These T cell receptor beta chains were read from a single sample in a study of shared clonotypes between healthy human individuals. The repertoire was sequenced with immunoSEQ multiplex PCR; TCRdb's copy has only in-frame clones and lacks some. The sample yields a few million clones, about 92% seen once. The material sequenced was naive CD4+ T cells sorted from blood. The source of these receptors is a man aged 18 to 30 in good health. The CDR3 runs from the conserved cysteine through the conserved F or W.

j_call,v_call,cdr3_aa
TRBJ2-6,TRBV10-3,CAIRSVGSGANVLTF
TRBJ2-2,TRBV30,CAWSDGLAGTGELFF
TRBJ2-3,TRBV10-1,CASSASTLGTQYF
TRBJ2-3,TRBV5-1,CASSRGGTSTDTQYF
TRBJ2-5,TRBV7-8,CASDSTGQTPLETQYF
TRBJ1-1,TRBV20-1,CSAGAGHEAFF
TRBJ2-3,TRBV7-9,CASSPTSGTQYF
-,TRBV10-3,CALGGGDEQYF
TRBJ2-1,TRBV6-5,CASSPTSGVFGGQFF
TRBJ2-1,TRBV30,CAWSVRSGVGNEQFF
TRBJ2-5,TRBV29-1,CSVRRGAGETQYF
TRBJ2-7,TRBV6-1,CASSEARNEQYF
TRBJ1-2,TRBV9,CASSVDPVFNYGYTF
TRBJ1-3,TRBV4-2,CASSQAAGSGNTIYF
TRBJ1-6,TRBV25-1,CASSSSSYNSPLHF
TRBJ2-7,TRBV11-2,CASSSLSGRSNEQYF
TRBJ2-1,TRBV6-6,CASSFVKGEHNEQFF
TRBJ2-7,TRBV18,CASSPGGLTSPYEQYF
TRBJ2-2,TRBV9,CASSVGQRTGELFF
TRBJ1-3,TRBV12-5,CASGLDLTSTIYF